Listed below are T cell receptor beta chains from one sample, sequenced in a study of tumor and adjacent non-tumor tissue in lung cancer. TCRdb re-derived calls from the multiplex PCR reads in MiXCR, one entry per CDR3 protein. This sample has 80,000 to 130,000 distinct CDR3 sequences; roughly two thirds occur once, and the top ten carry roughly 19%. Sequencing was carried out using distant non-tumor lung tissue. These receptors were taken from a man aged 25-40 years with non-small cell lung cancer. CDR3s include the opening cysteine and the closing phenylalanine or tryptophan. Fields, in order: D gene, V gene, clone size, J gene, CDR3 protein, CDR3 DNA. The D gene is left open where the match is weak. Some rows have no size entry. The others give once, few or many, or a class for an expanded clone.

D gene: TRBD1; V gene: TRBV24-1; clone size: .; J gene: TRBJ2-7; CDR3 protein: CATPPIYETGIYDQYF; CDR3 DNA: TGTGCCACCCCGCCTATCTACGAGACAGGGATCTACGACCAGTACTTC
D gene: TRBD2; V gene: TRBV2; clone size: .; J gene: TRBJ2-4; CDR3 protein: CASSTGTSGGLNIQYF; CDR3 DNA: TGTGCCAGCAGTACAGGGACTAGCGGGGGGTTAAACATTCAGTACTTC
D gene: .; V gene: TRBV20-1; clone size: .; J gene: TRBJ1-1; CDR3 protein: CSSRGSSVNTEAFF; CDR3 DNA: TGCAGTTCTAGAGGGAGCAGTGTGAACACTGAAGCTTTCTTT
D gene: TRBD2; V gene: TRBV20-1; clone size: .; J gene: TRBJ2-3; CDR3 protein: CNAVGGLALDTQYF; CDR3 DNA: TGCAATGCGGTAGGCGGACTAGCCCTAGATACGCAGTATTTT
D gene: TRBD1; V gene: TRBV6-5; clone size: .; J gene: TRBJ2-1; CDR3 protein: CASCCPMWRGGVDEQFF; CDR3 DNA: TGTGCCAGCTGCTGCCCAATGTGGAGAGGGGGCGTGGATGAGCAGTTCTTC
D gene: TRBD1; V gene: TRBV20-1; clone size: many; J gene: TRBJ1-1; CDR3 protein: CSARDSEGARDTEAFF; CDR3 DNA: TGCAGTGCTAGAGATTCGGAGGGGGCGCGGGACACTGAAGCTTTCTTT
D gene: .; V gene: TRBV6-5; clone size: .; J gene: TRBJ1-1; CDR3 protein: CACSYLAGGKTQNTEAFF; CDR3 DNA: TGTGCCTGCAGTTACTTGGCGGGGGGGAAGACTCAGAACACTGAAGCTTTCTTT
D gene: .; V gene: TRBV7-9; clone size: few; J gene: TRBJ2-7; CDR3 protein: CASSLGGSVLEQYF; CDR3 DNA: TGTGCCAGCAGCTTAGGGGGGTCGGTACTCGAGCAGTACTTC
D gene: .; V gene: TRBV11-1; clone size: .; J gene: TRBJ2-7; CDR3 protein: CASAFRVREQCF; CDR3 DNA: TGTGCCAGCGCTTTCAGGGTTCGCGAGCAGTGCTTC
D gene: .; V gene: TRBV11-3; clone size: .; J gene: TRBJ2-3; CDR3 protein: CASNLNQSIAATSTDTQYF; CDR3 DNA: TGTGCCAGCAACTTAAATCAATCCATAGCGGCTACTAGCACAGATACGCAGTATTTT
D gene: .; V gene: TRBV11-3; clone size: .; J gene: TRBJ2-1; CDR3 protein: CATSWTDEQLF; CDR3 DNA: TGTGCCACCAGTTGGACGGATGAGCAGTTATTC
D gene: TRBD1; V gene: TRBV20-1; clone size: .; J gene: TRBJ2-2; CDR3 protein: CSLQGGTRELFF; CDR3 DNA: TGCAGTTTACAGGGGGGCACCCGGGAGCTGTTTTTT
D gene: .; V gene: TRBV11-1; clone size: .; J gene: TRBJ2-7; CDR3 protein: CASSLGTATVQYF; CDR3 DNA: TGTGCCAGCAGCTTAGGAACGGCAACGGTGCAGTACTTC
D gene: .; V gene: TRBV11-3; clone size: .; J gene: TRBJ1-2; CDR3 protein: CASSLSGAVAF; CDR3 DNA: TGTGCCAGCAGCTTAAGCGGAGCCGTGGCCTTC
D gene: TRBD1; V gene: TRBV11-2; clone size: .; J gene: TRBJ2-1; CDR3 protein: CASNLASRGNDEQFF; CDR3 DNA: TGTGCCAGCAACTTAGCTAGCAGGGGGAACGATGAGCAGTTCTTC
D gene: .; V gene: TRBV11-2; clone size: .; J gene: TRBJ1-1; CDR3 protein: CASSGEFLRDTEALF; CDR3 DNA: TGTGCCAGCTCTGGGGAGTTTTTACGGGACACTGAAGCTTTATTT
D gene: .; V gene: TRBV6-1; clone size: .; J gene: TRBJ1-2; CDR3 protein: CASRTSGRVSAGYTF; CDR3 DNA: TGTGCCAGCAGAACCTCGGGCAGGGTATCGGCTGGTTACACCTTC
D gene: .; V gene: TRBV11-2; clone size: .; J gene: TRBJ2-7; CDR3 protein: CAISLGDGGYEQYF; CDR3 DNA: TGTGCCATCAGCTTAGGGGACGGAGGCTACGAGCAATACTTC
D gene: TRBD1; V gene: TRBV19; clone size: .; J gene: TRBJ1-4; CDR3 protein: CASSQPGTGLNEKLSF; CDR3 DNA: TGTGCCAGTAGTCAACCCGGGACAGGGCTAAATGAAAAACTGTCTTTT
D gene: .; V gene: TRBV11-2; clone size: .; J gene: TRBJ2-2; CDR3 protein: CASSWRLGGELFF; CDR3 DNA: TGTGCCAGCAGCTGGCGGTTGGGCGGGGAGCTGTTTTTT
D gene: TRBD1; V gene: TRBV4-3; clone size: .; J gene: TRBJ2-3; CDR3 protein: CASNQNGTGGLDTQYF; CDR3 DNA: TGCGCCAGCAACCAAAACGGGACAGGGGGCTTAGATACGCAGTATTTT
D gene: TRBD1; V gene: TRBV30; clone size: .; J gene: TRBJ2-1; CDR3 protein: CAWSGDKGAVNNEQFF; CDR3 DNA: TGTGCCTGGAGTGGGGACAAGGGGGCGGTAAACAATGAGCAGTTCTTC
D gene: TRBD1; V gene: TRBV6-6; clone size: .; J gene: TRBJ2-7; CDR3 protein: CASSVRDSAYEQYF; CDR3 DNA: TGTGCCAGCAGTGTCCGGGACAGCGCCTACGAGCAGTACTTC
D gene: .; V gene: TRBV7-9; clone size: .; J gene: TRBJ2-5; CDR3 protein: CASSLKEETQYF; CDR3 DNA: TGTGCCAGCAGCTTAAAAGAAGAGACCCAGTACTTC
D gene: .; V gene: TRBV11-2; clone size: .; J gene: TRBJ1-3; CDR3 protein: CASRFGTPGNTVYF; CDR3 DNA: TGTGCCAGCAGATTTGGGACCCCCGGAAACACCGTATATTTT
D gene: .; V gene: TRBV11-2; clone size: many; J gene: TRBJ2-1; CDR3 protein: CASILSHEYNEQFF; CDR3 DNA: TGTGCCAGCATCTTATCCCACGAGTACAATGAGCAGTTCTTC
D gene: .; V gene: TRBV10-3; clone size: .; J gene: TRBJ2-7; CDR3 protein: CAIKGDSGFYEQYF; CDR3 DNA: TGTGCCATCAAGGGGGACTCCGGCTTCTACGAGCAGTACTTC
D gene: .; V gene: TRBV20-1; clone size: many; J gene: TRBJ2-7; CDR3 protein: CSARQTGRSYEQYF; CDR3 DNA: TGCAGTGCTAGGCAGACAGGGAGGTCCTACGAGCAGTACTTC
D gene: .; V gene: TRBV6-6; clone size: many; J gene: TRBJ1-1; CDR3 protein: CAHRGVNTEAFF; CDR3 DNA: TGTGCCCACCGGGGCGTGAACACTGAAGCTTTCTTT
D gene: .; V gene: TRBV29-1; clone size: many; J gene: TRBJ2-2; CDR3 protein: CSVELLRDTNTGELFF; CDR3 DNA: TGCAGCGTTGAGTTACTCCGGGACACCAACACCGGGGAGCTGTTTTTT
D gene: .; V gene: TRBV12-3/TRBV12-4; clone size: .; J gene: TRBJ2-7; CDR3 protein: CACRARADSYEQYF; CDR3 DNA: TGTGCCTGCCGTGCTCGAGCGGACTCCTATGAGCAGTACTTC
D gene: TRBD1; V gene: TRBV20-1; clone size: .; J gene: TRBJ1-3; CDR3 protein: CSARPPGTANSGSTIYF; CDR3 DNA: TGTAGTGCTAGACCCCCGGGGACAGCGAACTCTGGAAGTACCATATATTTT
D gene: .; V gene: TRBV7-9; clone size: few; J gene: TRBJ1-1; CDR3 protein: CASSFPGGAEAFF; CDR3 DNA: TGTGCCAGCAGCTTCCCTGGGGGGGCTGAAGCTTTCTTT
D gene: .; V gene: TRBV6-2/TRBV6-3; clone size: .; J gene: TRBJ2-2; CDR3 protein: CVSSYTGNTGELFF; CDR3 DNA: TGTGTCAGTAGTTACACGGGGAACACCGGGGAGCTGTTTTTT
D gene: .; V gene: TRBV4-1; clone size: few; J gene: TRBJ1-1; CDR3 protein: CASKGSGILNTEAFF; CDR3 DNA: TGCGCCAGCAAGGGATCGGGGATACTAAACACTGAAGCTTTCTTT
D gene: .; V gene: TRBV4-3; clone size: .; J gene: TRBJ2-3; CDR3 protein: CASSQGEGAREDTQYF; CDR3 DNA: TGCGCCAGCAGCCAGGGGGAGGGGGCTAGGGAAGATACGCAGTATTTT
D gene: TRBD1; V gene: TRBV29-1; clone size: many; J gene: TRBJ1-1; CDR3 protein: CSVSQGAGTEAFF; CDR3 DNA: TGCAGCGTGAGCCAGGGGGCGGGCACTGAAGCTTTCTTT
D gene: TRBD1; V gene: TRBV6-5; clone size: .; J gene: TRBJ1-6; CDR3 protein: CASRRGKGQVGSPLHF; CDR3 DNA: TGTGCCAGCAGACGTGGGAAAGGACAGGTCGGGTCACCCCTCCACTTT
D gene: .; V gene: TRBV4-3; clone size: once; J gene: TRBJ2-1; CDR3 protein: CARSQEYPESSYNEQFF; CDR3 DNA: TGCGCTAGAAGCCAAGAATATCCGGAGAGCTCCTACAATGAGCAGTTCTTC
D gene: TRBD1; V gene: TRBV20-1; clone size: .; J gene: TRBJ1-1; CDR3 protein: CSVRFTDRAPRGTEAFF; CDR3 DNA: TGCAGTGTTCGATTCACGGACAGGGCTCCACGAGGCACTGAAGCTTTCTTT